This T cell receptor beta chain appears in the sequencing data of a study of T cell clusters in autoimmune cytopenias. Study-wide context: Per sample, median TRB depth was about 52,000 reads, yielding a median roughly 2,000 distinct clonotypes.

Approximately 36,000 genome equivalents of blood DNA were amplified for TRB. The germline V gene has CDR1 LNHDA and CDR2 SQIVND (reference sequence). The CDR3 length is 16 residues. Multiplex touch-down PCR amplified TRB using TRB-A and TRB-B pools in one tube. TCRdb reprocessed the multiplex PCR reads; each CDR3 protein has one entry and no DNA is given. There are about 5,100 distinct CDR3 sequences in the sample, with 30% to 40% held by the top ten. These records were also assigned to another study, of T cell repertoires in aging, cancer and after chemotherapy. In that study: Donors were grouped into six age bands spanning 30 or younger through 70 or older.

The chain carries TRBV19 and TRBJ2-1; TCRdb's assignment of TRBD2 cannot be checked, as there is no DNA. The receptor comes from a human donor in good health. Sample: peripheral blood. CDR3 sequence: CASSVSGLAKYNEQFF.